What follows describes a single T cell receptor beta chain. In the PCR, 60 Vbeta and 13 Jbeta primers were used. Sequencing used immunoSEQ multiplex PCR; TCRdb keeps in-frame clones, though not all of them. The sample has tens of thousands of clones; the top ten hold around 3.7%. CDR1 SGHRS and CDR2 YFSETQ come from the germline V gene. This CDR3 is built from 15 residues. V lost 0 bases, J lost 5 bases, and 15 bases lay in between. These data originate in a study of cytomegalovirus exposure and HLA in healthy donors. The genes are TRBV5-1 and TRBJ2-7; D possibly corresponds to TRBD1 (6 bases). The sequence came from a male donor in good health and CMV-seronegative. Sample: PBMCs. The CDR3 DNA reads TGCGCCAGCAGCTTGGGCCCCCAGGGGAACGACGAGCAGTACTTC. It encodes CASSLGPQGNDEQYF.